This TCR beta chain stems from a study of blood T cells in healthy people across ages. V lost 6 bases and J 2 bases, leaving 13 bases between the germline ends. The CDR3 loop spans 14 amino acids. Germline V CDR1 and CDR2: DFQATT, SNEGSKA (reference sequence). Points on this clonotype: The antigen is undetermined.

Caucasian individuals from Russia who were healthy and aged about 6 to 95 acted as donors. Each of the donors had around 9 milliliters of peripheral blood drawn into EDTA-treated Vacutainer tubes. Study conclusions and caveats: The study found more naive CD4+ cells and higher diversity in long-lived than aged donors. Because sorting was not performed, PBMCs prevented conclusive naive versus antigen-experienced comparison.

For the second PCR, which ran for roughly 6 to 11 cycles, a sample-barcoded 5' primer and a J-beta primer mix were used. Using its own MiXCR run on the 5' RACE reads, TCRdb lists one record per CDR3 protein. The sample comprises about 830,000 distinct CDR3 sequences, 62% of which are singletons, and 28% rests with the top ten. The specimen was blood. The chain links TRBV20-1 to TRBJ2-2, with D perhaps matching TRBD2 (6 bases). The sequence was obtained from a young man in good health. CDR3 bases: TGCAGTGCAGTGGGGGGATTAAACACCGGGGAGCTGTTTTTT. Translating gives CSAVGGLNTGELFF.